This note documents a single T cell receptor beta chain sequence. The record originates from a study of patients and donors after allogeneic stem cell transplantation. The CDR3 extends over 17 amino acids. Germline V lookup: CDR1 DFQATT, CDR2 SNEGSKA (reference sequence). V was trimmed by 0 bases and J by 8 bases, leaving 24 bases between them. TCRdb re-analysed the RT-PCR reads in MiXCR, keeping a single row per CDR3 protein. The sample contains roughly 180,000 distinct CDR3 sequences, around two fifths of which appear only once. This sequence was found in a human donor who was either an allogeneic HSCT recipient or a stem cell or donor lymphocyte infusion donor (not recorded which). It is not recorded whose cells these are; they may come from a transplant donor. This chain connects TRBV20-1 to TRBJ2-3; perhaps TRBD2 as D (6 bases). The sequencing input was blood, either unsorted or a sorted T cell fraction (not recorded which). CDR3 sequence reads: CSARDGTEHKPIPTQYF. DNA for the CDR3: TGCAGTGCTAGAGATGGGACTGAACACAAACCTATTCCTACGCAGTATTTT.